Described below is a single TCR beta chain sequence and its context. Its specific antigen is unknown. Nothing much larger sits one base from this clone, and base qualities are not available. This sample was taken from a study of control samples from healthy donors and cancer patients (TCRdb year 2020). The library relied on the immunoSEQ multiplex PCR assay. TCRdb holds this immuneACCESS table with in-frame rearrangements only. Some clones are missing; in checked studies, unresolved V genes explain under half, and the rest has no known cause. The sample yields around 70,000 clones; approximately 94% were counted once. The top ten clonotypes cover roughly 3% of the sample. The CDR3 covers 14 residues, taking in both the cysteine and the phenylalanine. Of the read, only the CDR3 DNA is kept; its 42 bases are in frame from base 1. As encoded in the germline V gene (reference sequence), CDR1 is LNHNV while CDR2 is YYDKDF. Deletion took 0 bases off V and 1 base off J, with a span of 7 bases between the germline ends.

The sequence derives from a woman aged 25 to 39 in good health. The rearranged chain carries TRBV15 and TRBJ2-7; the D gene is perhaps TRBD1, from 6 matching bases. Sequencing was carried out using blood. CDR3 protein: CATSRDRGSYEQYF. The DNA sequence is TGTGCCACCAGCAGAGATAGGGGGTCCTACGAGCAGTACTTC.